Listed below are T cell receptor beta chains from one sample, sequenced in a study of cytomegalovirus exposure and HLA in healthy donors. Produced via immunoSEQ multiplex PCR; TCRdb's table is partial and in-frame only. The sample lists 130,000 or so clones; approximately 89% were seen once. The sequenced sample was PBMCs. The source is a woman younger than 35 in good health and CMV-seronegative. Both conserved end residues are part of each CDR3. Fields, in order: CDR3 protein, CDR3 DNA, D gene, J gene, clone size, V gene. A D gene is named only where the DNA matches it firmly. Part of the rows lack a size; the others show once, few, many or a class for expanded clones.

CDR3: CASSSELSGNTIYF
DNA: TGTGCCAGCAGTTCGGAGCTATCTGGAAACACCATATATTTT
D: -
J: TRBJ1-3
size: -
V: TRBV2

CDR3: CASRLAGGLDEQFF
DNA: TGTGCCAGCAGGCTAGCGGGGGGGCTCGATGAGCAGTTCTTC
D: TRBD2
J: TRBJ2-1
size: -
V: TRBV27

CDR3: CASSSDRTPPYGYTF
DNA: TGTGCCAGCAGTTCCGATAGAACCCCTCCCTATGGCTACACCTTC
D: -
J: TRBJ1-2
size: -
V: TRBV6-5

CDR3: CASSLGATVNTGELFF
DNA: TGTGCCAGCAGCTTAGGTGCAACAGTCAACACCGGGGAGCTGTTTTTT
D: -
J: TRBJ2-2
size: -
V: TRBV7-7

CDR3: CASRPRGSTDTQYF
DNA: TGTGCCAGTCGACCCAGGGGAAGCACAGATACGCAGTATTTT
D: -
J: TRBJ2-3
size: -
V: TRBV28

CDR3: CASSYGTGLSTGELFF
DNA: TGTGCCAGCTCCTACGGGACAGGGCTATCAACCGGGGAGCTGTTTTTT
D: TRBD1
J: TRBJ2-2
size: -
V: TRBV18

CDR3: CSVDSRGGYGYTF
DNA: TGCAGCGTAGATAGCAGGGGTGGCTATGGCTACACCTTC
D: -
J: TRBJ1-2
size: -
V: TRBV29-1

CDR3: CASSLAGQGITYEQYF
DNA: TGTGCCAGCAGCTTGGCCGGACAGGGGATCACCTACGAGCAGTACTTC
D: TRBD1
J: TRBJ2-7
size: once
V: TRBV5-5

CDR3: CACNGGDTKNIQYF
DNA: TGTGCCTGCAACGGGGGGGACACAAAAAACATTCAGTACTTC
D: TRBD2
J: TRBJ2-4
size: -
V: TRBV6-1

CDR3: CASSPQTYNSPLHF
DNA: TGTGCCAGCAGCCCCCAGACCTATAATTCACCCCTCCACTTT
D: -
J: TRBJ1-6
size: few
V: TRBV9

CDR3: CASSLQGYEQYF
DNA: TGTGCCAGCAGCTTACAGGGCTACGAGCAGTACTTC
D: -
J: TRBJ2-7
size: -
V: TRBV11-3

CDR3: CASSIDSRGEKLFF
DNA: TGTGCCAGTAGTATAGATTCGAGGGGGGAAAAACTGTTTTTT
D: -
J: TRBJ1-4
size: -
V: TRBV19

CDR3: CATSVPGFNEKLFF
DNA: TGTGCCACCAGCGTTCCAGGGTTTAATGAAAAACTGTTTTTT
D: -
J: TRBJ1-4
size: once
V: TRBV15

CDR3: CASPKQGRAAGELFF
DNA: TGTGCCAGCCCGAAACAGGGAAGGGCCGCCGGGGAGCTGTTTTTT
D: -
J: TRBJ2-2
size: few
V: TRBV14

CDR3: CASSRGSETQYF
DNA: TGTGCCAGCAGCCGGGGATCAGAGACCCAGTACTTC
D: -
J: TRBJ2-5
size: -
V: TRBV5-4

CDR3: CASSGQPNEKLFF
DNA: TGTGCCAGCTCCGGACAGCCTAATGAAAAACTGTTTTTT
D: -
J: TRBJ1-4
size: -
V: TRBV27

CDR3: CASSLASGGLYEQYF
DNA: TGTGCCAGCAGCCTAGCTAGCGGGGGGCTCTACGAGCAGTACTTC
D: TRBD2
J: TRBJ2-7
size: -
V: TRBV7-3

CDR3: CASSGTGAFIGGYTF
DNA: TGTGCCAGCAGCGGGACAGGAGCCTTTATTGGAGGCTACACCTTC
D: TRBD1
J: TRBJ1-2
size: once
V: TRBV2

CDR3: CASRSGGPDGYTF
DNA: TGTGCCAGCAGGTCAGGAGGCCCCGATGGCTACACCTTC
D: -
J: TRBJ1-2
size: -
V: TRBV6-6

CDR3: CASSEGAGANYGYTF
DNA: TGTGCCAGCAGTGAAGGCGCAGGGGCTAACTATGGCTACACCTTC
D: -
J: TRBJ1-2
size: -
V: TRBV6-1

CDR3: CASSLAASGGYTTYEQYF
DNA: TGCGCCAGCAGCTTGGCGGCTAGCGGGGGGTATACCACCTACGAGCAGTACTTC
D: TRBD2
J: TRBJ2-7
size: -
V: TRBV5-1

CDR3: CAADRGTSGANVLTF
DNA: TGTGCCGCCGACAGGGGAACTTCTGGGGCCAACGTCCTGACTTTC
D: TRBD1
J: TRBJ2-6
size: -
V: TRBV6-6

CDR3: CASSPGEDTEAFF
DNA: TGCGCCAGCAGCCCCGGTGAAGACACTGAAGCTTTCTTT
D: -
J: TRBJ1-1
size: -
V: TRBV5-1

CDR3: CASSARQGADEQYF
DNA: TGTGCCAGCAGTGCTCGACAGGGTGCCGACGAGCAGTACTTC
D: TRBD1
J: TRBJ2-7
size: -
V: TRBV2

CDR3: CASSALAGALYNEQFF
DNA: TGCGCCAGCAGCGCCCTAGCGGGGGCCCTCTACAATGAGCAGTTCTTC
D: TRBD2
J: TRBJ2-1
size: -
V: TRBV5-1

CDR3: CASSEGQGKIGSPLHF
DNA: TGTGCCAGCAGCGAAGGACAGGGGAAAATAGGATCACCCCTCCACTTT
D: TRBD1
J: TRBJ1-6
size: -
V: TRBV9

CDR3: CASSPGSGNTEAFF
DNA: TGTGCCAGCAGCCCCGGGTCGGGGAACACTGAAGCTTTCTTT
D: -
J: TRBJ1-1
size: -
V: TRBV7-3

CDR3: CASSLSGNTEAFF
DNA: TGTGCCAGCAGCCTTAGCGGGAACACTGAAGCTTTCTTT
D: -
J: TRBJ1-1
size: -
V: TRBV7-7